The 27 T cell receptor beta chains below all came from one sample that was sequenced in a study of blood T cells in healthy people across ages. The use of a sample-barcoded 5' primer and a J-beta primer mix characterized a second PCR of roughly 7 to 11 cycles. TCRdb called the 5' RACE reads again in MiXCR, with one record for every CDR3 protein. The table shows fewer than 800,000 distinct CDR3 sequences, with about 21% occurring only once. The specimen sequenced was blood. These receptors were taken from an older man in good health.

The gene calls are TRBV6-1 and TRBJ1-2; 10 nucleotides line up with TRBD1. Germline V CDR1 and CDR2: MNHNS, SASEGT. V lost 7 bases, J lost 6 bases, and 17 bases stayed unmatched. The CDR3 has 17 amino acids. The CDR3 DNA sequence: TGTGCCAGCATCAAATGGGGGGGACAGGGGAAGGCGGATGGCTACACCTTC. Translating gives CASIKWGGQGKADGYTF.

This clonotype occurred once. The chain is built from TRBV4-3 and TRBJ2-1; 8 bases agree with TRBD2. After removal of 0 bases from V and 7 bases from J, the junction contained 11 bases not matched to a gene. The CDR3 is made up of 17 amino acids. Germline loops: CDR1 LGHNA, CDR2 YSLEER. CDR3 DNA: TGCGCCAGCAGCCAAGATCCCCCTAGCGGGTATAGGAATGAGCAGTTCTTC. It translates to CASSQDPPSGYRNEQFF.

The chain joins TRBV4-3 to TRBJ1-5; D unresolved. Germline V gene sequence: CDR1 LGHNA, CDR2 YSLEER. Trimming removed 5 bases from V and 0 bases from J, with 11 bases in between. The CDR3 spans 15 residues. The CDR3 region has the DNA TGCGCCAGCAGCAAGGCCACAGATAGCAATCAGCCCCAGCATTTT. This codes for CASSKATDSNQPQHF.

This chain joins TRBV9 and TRBJ2-5, with 10 bases matching TRBD2. Per germline, CDR1 SGDLS and CDR2 YYNGEE. This CDR3 is 19 amino acids long. J lost 2 bases, V lost 0 bases, and 13 bases had no gene match. CDR3 nucleotide sequence: TGTGCCAGCAGCGTAGATAGCGATATGACTAGCGGGTTACAAGAGACCCAGTACTTC. It encodes CASSVDSDMTSGLQETQYF.

The chain combines TRBV12-3 or TRBV12-4 with TRBJ1-6; 10 bases are shared with TRBD1. J lost 13 bases, V lost 3 bases, and 9 bases had no gene match. CDR3 length: 15 residues. Here the CDR3 reads CASSLDRGAPSPLHF. The CDR3, as DNA: TGTGCCAGCAGTTTGGACAGGGGGGCCCCTTCGCCCCTCCACTTT.

This chain connects TRBV12-3 or TRBV12-4 to TRBJ2-3; D may be TRBD2 (6 bases). Trimming left V 0 bases short and J 0 bases short, with 13 bases between. The CDR3 runs 17 residues. The CDR3 spells CASSLARLAASTDTQYF. The CDR3 DNA sequence: TGTGCCAGCAGTTTAGCGCGGTTAGCGGCTAGCACAGATACGCAGTATTTT.

CDR3 DNA sequence: TGTGCCAGCAGACCGGACAGCTCCCGTAACTATGGCTACACCTTC. Translation: CASRPDSSRNYGYTF. The chain links TRBV7-3 to TRBJ1-2, with a tentative D call TRBD1 (6 bases). The germline gives CDR1 SGHTA, CDR2 FQGTGA. CDR3 length: 15 residues. V gave up 6 bases and J gave up 1 base, with 15 bases separating them.

This clonotype appeared a single time. J is TRBJ1-3 and V is TRBV2; tentatively, D is TRBD1 (5 bases). The CDR3 has 14 residues. CDR1 SNHLY and CDR2 FYNNEI come from the germline V gene. V was shortened by 4 bases and J by 0 bases, with 7 bases between the two germline ends. CDR3 DNA sequence: TGTGCCAGCAGTGGACAGCTCTCTGGAAACACCATATATTTT. This translates into CASSGQLSGNTIYF.

This clonotype was seen many times. The chain combines TRBV7-9 with TRBJ1-2; the D is unclear. V lost 7 bases, J lost 4 bases, and 10 bases lay in between. Germline CDR1 and CDR2: SEHNR and FQNEAQ (reference sequence). The CDR3 is made up of 12 amino acids. The CDR3: CASKNTGYGYTF. The CDR3 coding sequence is TGTGCCAGCAAAAATACCGGCTATGGCTACACCTTC.

This clonotype turned up a few times. CDR3 coding DNA: TGCGCCAGCAGCCGACGGGAGCTTAGCAATGAGCAGTTCTTC. This codes for CASSRRELSNEQFF. The gene calls are TRBV5-1 and TRBJ2-1, with D possibly being TRBD2 (6 bases). The V end was cut by 4 bases, the J end by 6 bases, with 14 bases between. Germline CDR1 and CDR2: SGHRS and YFSETQ. The CDR3 loop spans 14 amino acids.

The rearrangement links TRBV29-1 to TRBJ2-1, with D possibly being TRBD1 (5 bases). The CDR3 runs to 10 residues. The ends were cut back, 7 bases at V and 8 bases at J, with 9 bases in the middle. Germline V CDR1 and CDR2: SQVTM, ANQGSEA. CDR3 nucleotides: TGCAGCGCTGGGGCCGATGAGCAGTTCTTC. This sequence encodes CSAGADEQFF.

Comment on this clonotype: This may come from a read error, since a much larger clone is one base off. The V call is TRBV18, the J call TRBJ1-1; 9 bases line up with TRBD1. The CDR3 is 14 amino acids. Looked up from germline, CDR1 is KGHSH and CDR2 is LQKENI. The CDR3 protein is CASPPSTGGSEAFF. CDR3 nucleotide sequence: TGTGCCAGCCCACCCTCGACAGGGGGGTCTGAAGCTTTCTTT.

The rearrangement links TRBV4-1 to TRBJ2-6, with 9 positions matching TRBD1. Germline CDR1 and CDR2: MGHRA and YSYEKL. After removal of 1 base from V and 1 base from J, the junction contained 11 bases not matched to a gene. The CDR3 is made up of 20 amino acids. CDR3 DNA sequence: TGCGCCAGCAGCCAAGGTGAGCCGGGACAGGGCTTATCTGGGGCCAACGTCCTGACTTTC. This gives the protein CASSQGEPGQGLSGANVLTF.

The chain links TRBV20-1 to TRBJ2-7; 10 bases map to TRBD1. This CDR3 spans 15 amino acids. Losses at the gene ends were 2 bases for V and 0 bases for J; bases not matched to a gene: 4. The germline gives CDR1 DFQATT, CDR2 SNEGSKA (reference sequence). CDR3 protein: CSARSRQGASYEQYF. CDR3 DNA sequence: TGCAGTGCTAGATCTCGACAGGGGGCCTCCTACGAGCAGTACTTC.

Note on this clonotype: The junction departs from germline at one end; a sequencing error may be responsible. The chain has TRBV18 and TRBJ2-7; the D call may be TRBD1 or TRBD2 (6 bases each). The germline V gene has CDR1 KGHSH and CDR2 LQKENI. CDR3 length: 12 amino acids. The CDR3: CASSPKGGEQCF. DNA of the CDR3: TGTGCCAGCTCACCGAAGGGGGGCGAGCAGTGCTTC.

J is TRBJ2-7 and V is TRBV7-9; perhaps TRBD2 as D (5 bases). Trimming took 5 bases from V and 2 from J, leaving 10 bases between them. This CDR3 has 13 amino acids. Germline assignment: CDR1 SEHNR and CDR2 FQNEAQ (reference sequence). CDR3: CASSRLGAYEQYF. The CDR3 coding sequence is TGTGCCAGCAGCCGTCTCGGGGCCTACGAGCAGTACTTC. The full variable domain, in which reference TRBV7-9 and TRBJ2-7 provide the parts outside the CDR3, is DTGVSQNPRHKITKRGQNVTFRCDPISEHNRLYWYRQTLGQGPEFLTYFQNEAQLEKSRLLSDRFSAERPKGSFSTLEIQRTEQGDSAMYLCASSRLGAYEQYFGPGTRLTVT.

This clonotype was counted a few times. The chain recombines TRBV6-1 with TRBJ2-1, with unresolved D. Germline CDR1 reads MNHNS; CDR2 reads SASEGT. V was clipped by 10 bases and J by 4 bases, with 5 bases between them. This CDR3 region has 10 residues. CDR3 sequence: CATLYNEQFF. The CDR3 DNA sequence: TGTGCCACTCTATACAATGAGCAGTTCTTC.

This clonotype was seen a few times. The chain links TRBV20-1 to TRBJ2-7, with 7 positions matching TRBD1. After removal of 4 bases from V and 2 bases from J, the junction contained 5 bases not matched to a gene. There are 13 residues in the CDR3. CDR1 is DFQATT and CDR2 is SNEGSKA in the germline V gene (reference sequence). The CDR3 DNA sequence: TGCAGTGCTAACCATGGGACAGCCTACGAGCAGTACTTC. Residues: CSANHGTAYEQYF.

There are a few counts of this clonotype. The chain couples TRBV3-1 to TRBJ2-2, with D perhaps being TRBD1 or TRBD2 (5 bases each). The V and J ends lost 1 base and 6 bases respectively, with 6 bases between them. The germline gives CDR1 LGHDT, CDR2 YNNKEL (reference sequence). The CDR3 spans 13 residues. CDR3 DNA: TGTGCCAGCAGCCAAGGAGGGGCCGGGGAGCTGTTTTTT. Amino acids: CASSQGGAGELFF. Together with reference TRBV3-1 and TRBJ2-2, the CDR3 gives the full variable domain: DTAVSQTPKYLVTQMGNDKSIKCEQNLGHDTMYWYKQDSKKFLKIMFSYNNKELIINETVPNRFSPKSPDKAHLNLHINSLELGDSAVYFCASSQGGAGELFFGEGSRLTVL.

This clonotype was detected ten times or more. The rearrangement links TRBV10-3 to TRBJ1-4; 9 bases match TRBD1. CDR3 length: 14 residues. The germline CDR1 and CDR2 sequences are ENHRY and SYGVKD. Trimming cost V 5 bases and J 8 bases; bases outside gene matches: 6. CDR3: CAISWTGEEEKLFF. The CDR3 DNA sequence: TGTGCCATCAGTTGGACAGGGGAAGAGGAAAAACTGTTTTTT.

The chain links TRBV3-1 to TRBJ2-1; 9 nucleotides line up with TRBD2. V lost 1 base and J lost 3; bases outside the gene matches: 1. The germline CDR1 and CDR2 sequences are LGHDT and YNNKEL (reference sequence). The CDR3 runs to 15 residues. The CDR3 DNA follows: TGTGCCAGCAGCCAAGCTAGCGGGAACTACAATGAGCAGTTCTTC. Translated, it gives CASSQASGNYNEQFF.

In its sample, this clonotype was seen a few times. A much larger clone lies a single base off, so this may be a read error. The chain couples TRBV2 to TRBJ2-7; D tentatively fits TRBD1 or TRBD2 (5 bases each). This CDR3 has 12 residues. V was cut by 7 bases and J by 6 bases, with 13 bases left in between. CDR1 is SNHLY and CDR2 is FYNNEI in the germline V gene. The CDR3 sequence: CASNEGRCEQYF. The DNA of the CDR3 is TGTGCCAGCAACGAGGGACGCTGCGAGCAGTACTTC.

This clonotype was recorded a few times. J is TRBJ2-5 and V is TRBV3-1; D unresolved. The J call could be wrong; TRBJ2-7 is a better fit for the DNA end. The CDR3 is 14 residues long. The germline CDR1 and CDR2 sequences are LGHDT and YNNKEL (reference sequence). CDR3 sequence: CASSLNPHPYEQYF. The CDR3 DNA follows: TGTGCCAGCAGCTTAAATCCTCATCCCTACGAGCAGTACTTC.

This chain uses TRBV7-2 with TRBJ2-1, with 14 positions matching TRBD2. J was trimmed by 11 bases and V by 1 base; bases with no gene match: 7. CDR1 is SGHTA and CDR2 is FQGNSA in the germline V gene. The CDR3 totals 16 residues. Here the CDR3 DNA reads TGTGCCAGCAGCTTAGTCGGACTAGCGGGAGGACCCAAGCAGTTCTTC. Amino acids: CASSLVGLAGGPKQFF.

The chain carries TRBV15 and TRBJ2-2; D ambiguous. Trimming removed 7 bases from V and 4 bases from J, with 10 bases in between. From germline, CDR1 is LNHNV and CDR2 YYDKDF (reference sequence). The CDR3 loop spans 13 amino acids. CDR3 nucleotides: TGTGCCACCAACGACTTGACCACCGGGGAGCTGTTTTTT. Its translation is CATNDLTTGELFF.

This chain connects TRBV7-9 to TRBJ1-1; a weak D match, TRBD1 (6 bases). This CDR3 region has 13 residues. With 1 base removed from V and 3 bases from J, the gap between germline ends came to 6 bases. The germline V gene encodes CDR1 SEHNR and CDR2 FQNEAQ (reference sequence). Here the CDR3 DNA reads TGTGCCAGCAGCTTAGGGGGGCACACTGAAGCTTTCTTT. Protein product: CASSLGGHTEAFF.

The rearrangement links TRBV6-5 to TRBJ2-2; D ambiguous. The V gene's germline CDR1 is MNHEY and CDR2 SVGAGI. V lost 6 bases, J lost 6 bases, and 8 bases lay in between. The CDR3 runs to 12 residues. CDR3 DNA sequence: TGTGCCAGCAGCAATAGGGCCGGGGAGCTGTTTTTT. Protein: CASSNRAGELFF.